One sample yielded the 28 T cell receptor beta chains listed below, sequenced in a study of blood T cell repertoires in COVID-19. Here immunoSEQ multiplex PCR was the method, and the copy in TCRdb shows in-frame clones only, minus some. Of under 200,000 clones listed, around 80% are singletons. Sequenced material: PBMCs or T cells enriched from blood (not recorded which). These receptors were taken from a woman aged 50 to 65 who had recovered from COVID-19.

This chain uses TRBV18 with TRBJ2-5; 8 nucleotides align to TRBD2. This CDR3 spans 15 amino acids. From germline, CDR1 is KGHSH and CDR2 LQKENI. V shed 3 bases, J shed 4 bases, and the junction held 7 bases outside the gene matches. The CDR3 loop is CASSPQTSERETQYF. CDR3 bases: TGTGCCAGCTCACCCCAGACTAGCGAACGAGAGACCCAGTACTTC.

This clone is a singleton in its sample. The chain combines TRBV2 with TRBJ2-1, with 14 bases fitting TRBD2. CDR3 length equals 15 residues. Germline loops: CDR1 SNHLY, CDR2 FYNNEI. Trimming took 6 bases from V and 10 from J; bases not matched to a gene: 8. This CDR3 reads CASRGGTSGGSEQFF. Written as DNA, the CDR3 is TGTGCCAGCAGGGGCGGGACTAGCGGGGGTAGCGAGCAGTTCTTC.

This sequence joins TRBV15 and TRBJ1-5; D not resolved. The ends were cut back, 0 bases at V and 4 bases at J, with 13 bases in the middle. This CDR3 has 16 residues. CDR1 and CDR2 from the germline V gene are LNHNV and YYDKDF (reference sequence). The CDR3 sequence: CATSRDQGRVNQPQHF. In DNA, the CDR3 is TGTGCCACCAGCAGAGATCAAGGGCGGGTTAATCAGCCCCAGCATTTT. Filled out from reference TRBV15 and TRBJ1-5, the complete variable domain reads DAMVIQNPRYQVTQFGKPVTLSCSQTLNHNVMYWYQQKSSQAPKLLFHYYDKDFNNEADTPDNFQSRRPNTSFCFLDIRSPGLGDTAMYLCATSRDQGRVNQPQHFGDGTRLSIL.

This chain connects TRBV12-3 or TRBV12-4 to TRBJ2-7; 7 nucleotides match TRBD1. The V gene end was trimmed by 6 bases and the J gene end by 2 bases; junction bases not matched to a gene: 4. CDR3 size: 13 residues. The CDR3 loop reads CASRKTGTYEQYF. The DNA of the CDR3 is TGTGCCAGCAGGAAGACAGGGACCTACGAGCAGTACTTC.

V gene TRBV7-2 combines with J gene TRBJ1-3; no reliable D call. The CDR3 spans 13 residues. Germline lookup yields CDR1 SGHTA and CDR2 FQGNSA. The ends were cut back, 2 bases at V and 7 bases at J, with 9 bases in the middle. The CDR3 spells CASSLLGRNTIYF. The CDR3 coding sequence is TGTGCCAGCAGCTTATTGGGGAGGAACACCATATATTTT.

The CDR3 here is CASILLGAGRAFF. DNA of the CDR3: TGTGCCAGCATCCTCCTAGGGGCCGGAAGGGCTTTCTTT. The rearrangement links TRBV27 to TRBJ1-1, with a weak D call TRBD1 (5 bases). The V gene lost 7 bases and the J gene lost 11 bases, with 20 bases spanning the gap. This CDR3 is 13 amino acids long. Germline V gene sequence: CDR1 MNHEY, CDR2 SMNVEV (reference sequence).

The chain employs TRBV27 and TRBJ1-1; unclear D gene. The V gene's germline CDR1 is MNHEY and CDR2 SMNVEV (reference sequence). This CDR3 has 15 residues. Trimming took 6 bases from V and 0 from J, leaving 14 bases between them. Here the CDR3 DNA reads TGTGCCAGCAGAGAAGGCGGAAACATGAACACTGAAGCTTTCTTT. Translation gives CASREGGNMNTEAFF.

The chain combines TRBV7-2 with TRBJ2-2; 9 bases agree with TRBD2. Germline lookup yields CDR1 SGHTA and CDR2 FQGNSA. J lost 5 bases, V lost 4 bases, and 5 bases had no gene match. The CDR3 sequence is 15 residues long. CDR3 amino acids: CASSSQRGATGELFF. DNA for the CDR3: TGTGCCAGCAGCTCCCAGCGGGGGGCTACCGGGGAGCTGTTTTTT.

This clone is a singleton in its sample. The chain uses TRBV5-1 and TRBJ1-1; tentatively, D is TRBD1 (5 bases). This CDR3 has 14 residues. The germline V and J ends were trimmed by 0 bases and 5 bases, with 11 bases remaining between them. Germline V lookup: CDR1 SGHRS, CDR2 YFSETQ. The DNA of the CDR3 is TGCGCCAGCAGCTTGGGCCTCAGGGAAACTGAAGCTTTCTTT. Translating gives CASSLGLRETEAFF.

In this sample, this clone turned up a few times. The chain recombines TRBV7-3 with TRBJ1-1; 9 positions agree with TRBD1. CDR3 length: 17 residues. Unmatched junction bases numbered 13, after V lost 2 bases and J lost 6 bases. The germline CDR1 and CDR2 sequences are SGHTA and FQGTGA. Written as DNA, the CDR3 is TGTGCCAGCAGCTTATTACCCTTGGGGGACAGGGCCTCTGAAGCTTTCTTT. Translated, it gives CASSLLPLGDRASEAFF.

This chain joins TRBV4-1 and TRBJ2-3; 13 nucleotides line up with TRBD2. The CDR3 totals 21 residues. Trimming cost V 2 bases and J 0 bases; bases outside gene matches: 14. The germline V gene has CDR1 MGHRA and CDR2 YSYEKL. In DNA, the CDR3 is TGCGCCAGCAGCCAACCGCCAGTGACTAGCGGGAGGTTCGGGAGCACAGATACGCAGTATTTT. Its protein product is CASSQPPVTSGRFGSTDTQYF.

A single count supports this clone. The genes are TRBV28 and TRBJ1-5; the D gene is possibly TRBD1 (6 bases). Germline V lookup: CDR1 MDHEN, CDR2 SYDVKM. V shed 4 bases and J shed 6 bases, with 13 bases lying between them. This CDR3 is built from 14 residues. The CDR3 region has the DNA TGTGCCAGCAGTTCGGACAGATCGACTCAGCCCCAGCATTTT. It encodes CASSSDRSTQPQHF.

V gene TRBV2 combines with J gene TRBJ1-6; TRBD1 matches 8 bases. CDR3 size: 16 residues. In germline, CDR1 is SNHLY, CDR2 FYNNEI. J was trimmed by 13 bases and V by 6 bases; bases with no gene match: 17. CDR3: CASSDPGQGRWAPLHF. The CDR3 DNA reads as TGTGCCAGCAGCGACCCCGGACAGGGACGTTGGGCGCCCCTCCACTTT.

This chain links TRBV3-1 (or the pseudogene TRBV3-2) with TRBJ1-5; 7 bases fit TRBD1. CDR1 is LGHDT, CDR2 YNNKEL, per germline (reference sequence). This CDR3 contains 14 residues. V was clipped by 8 bases and J by 5 bases; unmatched bases: 9. The CDR3 protein is CASGWGRGDQPQHF. CDR3 nucleotide sequence: TGTGCCAGCGGTTGGGGCAGGGGGGATCAGCCCCAGCATTTT.

The chain couples TRBV28 to TRBJ2-6; D perhaps matches TRBD1 (5 bases). V was trimmed by 5 bases and J by 0 bases, leaving 11 bases between them. The CDR3 has 16 amino acids. Germline V gives CDR1 MDHEN, CDR2 SYDVKM. In DNA form, the CDR3 reads TGTGCCAGCAGTGGACAAATGAGCTCTGGGGCCAACGTCCTGACTTTC. This encodes CASSGQMSSGANVLTF.

V gene TRBV28 combines with J gene TRBJ1-6; D unclear. Trimming cost V 2 bases and J 5 bases, with 10 bases left between them. From germline, CDR1 is MDHEN and CDR2 SYDVKM. The CDR3 is 15 amino acids. CDR3 loop: CASSLGSGDNSPLHF. CDR3 nucleotides: TGTGCCAGCAGTTTAGGGTCCGGGGATAATTCACCCCTCCACTTT.

The chain recombines TRBV10-3 with TRBJ2-5; the D gene is possibly TRBD2 (6 bases). V was clipped by 2 bases and J by 5 bases, with 9 bases between them. CDR1 is ENHRY, CDR2 SYGVKD, per germline. The CDR3 is 13 residues long. The CDR3 DNA sequence: TGTGCCATCAGTGAGGGGGGGAAGGAGACCCAGTACTTC. It codes for CAISEGGKETQYF.

The rearrangement uses TRBV5-6 and TRBJ2-7; 9 bases align to TRBD2. This CDR3 spans 14 amino acids. Trimming took 2 bases from V and 4 from J; bases not matched to a gene: 4. Per the germline V gene, CDR1 is SGHDT and CDR2 is YYEEEE. The CDR3 nucleotides read TGTGCCAGCAGCTTAGCGGGAGGCAGTTACGAGCAGTACTTC. Translating it yields CASSLAGGSYEQYF.

This chain joins TRBV19 and TRBJ2-4; maybe TRBD1 (5 bases). The germline V and J ends were trimmed by 0 bases and 3 bases, with 15 bases remaining between them. The CDR3 sequence is 17 residues long. The germline gives CDR1 LNHDA, CDR2 SQIVND (reference sequence). The CDR3 DNA sequence: TGTGCCAGTAGTATAGATAGGTCAGGGTATGACAAAAACATTCAGTACTTC. Its protein is CASSIDRSGYDKNIQYF. Full variable domain (remainder filled in from reference TRBV19 and TRBJ2-4): DGGITQSPKYLFRKEGQNVTLSCEQNLNHDAMYWYRQDPGQGLRLIYYSQIVNDFQKGDIAEGYSVSREKKESFPLTVTSAQKNPTAFYLCASSIDRSGYDKNIQYFGAGTRLSVL.

This rearrangement joins TRBV7-6 to TRBJ2-1; the match to TRBD2 covers 7 bases. Trimming cost V 3 bases and J 3 bases; bases outside gene matches: 14. Germline V lookup: CDR1 SGHVS, CDR2 FNYEAQ. CDR3 length: 18 residues. CDR3 sequence reads: CASSFRLSGLADYNEQFF. The CDR3 coding sequence is TGTGCCAGCAGCTTCCGGCTCTCGGGGCTAGCGGACTACAATGAGCAGTTCTTC.

V gene TRBV5-1 combines with J gene TRBJ1-1; D unclear. Germline loops: CDR1 SGHRS, CDR2 YFSETQ. Trimming shortened V by 2 bases and J by 1 base, and 6 bases separated the two germline ends. The CDR3 has 13 amino acids. The CDR3 is CASSFAENTEAFF. Here the CDR3 DNA reads TGCGCCAGCAGCTTCGCAGAGAACACTGAAGCTTTCTTT.

V gene TRBV5-1 combines with J gene TRBJ2-5; TRBD1 agrees at 9 bases. The ends lost 2 bases at V and 5 bases at J; junction bases unmatched: 1. Germline V lookup: CDR1 SGHRS, CDR2 YFSETQ. This CDR3 is built from 13 residues. DNA for the CDR3: TGCGCCAGCAGCTTAGGACAGGGGGAGACCCAGTACTTC. Its translation is CASSLGQGETQYF.

The genes are TRBV7-8 and TRBJ2-7, with 12 bases that match TRBD2. Germline V gene data show CDR1 as SGHVS and CDR2 as FQNEAQ. The CDR3 is 15 residues long. V was clipped by 5 bases and J by 6 bases; unmatched bases: 8. The CDR3 here is CASSELAGGFSEQYF. The CDR3 DNA reads TGTGCCAGCAGCGAGCTAGCGGGAGGGTTCTCCGAGCAGTACTTC.

The chain combines TRBV7-9 with TRBJ2-7; 8 nucleotides line up with TRBD1. The J segment lost 0 bases and the V segment lost 1 base, leaving 5 bases of the junction unmatched. Per germline, CDR1 SEHNR and CDR2 FQNEAQ (reference sequence). This CDR3 has 16 residues. The CDR3: CASSLVWTGSSYEQYF. The CDR3 DNA sequence: TGTGCCAGCAGCTTAGTGTGGACAGGGAGCTCCTACGAGCAGTACTTC.

The gene calls are TRBV5-6 and TRBJ1-2, with 8 bases aligning to TRBD1. The V gene end was trimmed by 2 bases and the J gene end by 4 bases; junction bases not matched to a gene: 4. Germline loops: CDR1 SGHDT, CDR2 YYEEEE. The CDR3 totals 14 residues. The CDR3 DNA follows: TGTGCCAGCAGCTTCGGGACAGGTCCCTATGGCTACACCTTC. It encodes CASSFGTGPYGYTF.

The chain links TRBV3-1 (or the pseudogene TRBV3-2) to TRBJ1-3; D unresolved. From germline, CDR1 is LGHDT and CDR2 YNNKEL (reference sequence). The CDR3 length is 11 residues. V lost 0 bases and J 14 bases, leaving 8 bases between the germline ends. Here the CDR3 DNA reads TGTGCCAGCAGCCAAGATTCAGGCGTATATTTT. Translation gives CASSQDSGVYF.

The chain recombines TRBV11-2 with TRBJ1-2; 7 nucleotides match TRBD1. V was clipped by 5 bases and J by 2 bases; unmatched bases: 2. Per the germline V gene, CDR1 is SGHAT and CDR2 is FQNNGV. This CDR3 contains 13 residues. The chain's CDR3 is CASSPDRNYGYTF. The CDR3 DNA sequence: TGTGCCAGCAGCCCGGACAGGAACTATGGCTACACCTTC.

This clone has only a few counts. The rearrangement uses TRBV7-6 and TRBJ1-6, with D possibly matching TRBD1 (5 bases). Germline values: CDR1 SGHVS, CDR2 FNYEAQ. The CDR3 length is 17 residues. V was pared by 5 bases and J by 9 bases, with 23 bases between. DNA of the CDR3: TGTGCCAGCAGCCCCAGACTGACACCAGGGATTGGTTCACCCCTCCACTTT. Residues: CASSPRLTPGIGSPLHF. The whole variable domain, remainder taken from reference TRBV7-6 and TRBJ1-6, is GAGVSQSPRYKVTKRGQDVALRCDPISGHVSLYWYRQALGQGPEFLTYFNYEAQQDKSGLPNDRFSAERPEGSISTLTIQRTEQRDSAMYRCASSPRLTPGIGSPLHFGNGTRLTVT.